This T cell receptor (beta chain) was found in a study of immune cell composition in non-small cell lung cancer. Study at large: Tumours were mainly lung adenocarcinoma or squamous cell carcinoma.

Repertoires were generated with immunoSEQ multiplex PCR, while TCRdb's copy carries only in-frame clones and drops some. The data hold about 4,900 clones, with 65% to 80% observed a single time. Genomic DNA came from frozen unsorted single-cell suspensions. The V gene's germline CDR1 is KGHSH and CDR2 LQKENI. V dropped 2 bases and J dropped 11 bases, with 18 bases sitting between them. This CDR3 region has 14 residues. Study outcomes and limitations: In adenocarcinoma, maximal tumour-associated clone frequency tracked TIL tumour reactivity. It was not proven that tumour-reactive clones equal dominant tumour-associated clones.

As concerns this clone: Its antigen is not identified.

This chain joins TRBV18 and TRBJ1-1; D might be TRBD1 (5 bases). This receptor was obtained from a human donor with non-small cell lung cancer. Sequences were obtained from lung tumor tissue. CDR3 sequence reads: CASSPSDSYPWAFF. The CDR3 DNA sequence: TGTGCCAGCTCACCATCAGACAGCTACCCTTGGGCTTTCTTT.